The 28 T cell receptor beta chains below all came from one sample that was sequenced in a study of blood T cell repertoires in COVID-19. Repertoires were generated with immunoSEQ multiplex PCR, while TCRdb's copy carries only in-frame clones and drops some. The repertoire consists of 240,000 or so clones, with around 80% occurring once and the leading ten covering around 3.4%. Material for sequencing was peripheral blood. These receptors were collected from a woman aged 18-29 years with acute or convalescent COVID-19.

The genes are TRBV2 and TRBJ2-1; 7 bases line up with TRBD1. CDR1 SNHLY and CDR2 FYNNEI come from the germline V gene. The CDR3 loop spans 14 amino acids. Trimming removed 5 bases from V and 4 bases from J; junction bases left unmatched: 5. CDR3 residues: CASSRDRTYNEQFF. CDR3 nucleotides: TGTGCCAGCAGTCGGGACAGAACTTACAATGAGCAGTTCTTC.

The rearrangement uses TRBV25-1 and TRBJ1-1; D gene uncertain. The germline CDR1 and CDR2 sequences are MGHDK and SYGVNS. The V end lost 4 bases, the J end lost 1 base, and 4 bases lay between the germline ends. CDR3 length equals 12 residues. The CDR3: CASSGPNTEAFF. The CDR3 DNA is TGTGCCAGCAGTGGGCCGAACACTGAAGCTTTCTTT.

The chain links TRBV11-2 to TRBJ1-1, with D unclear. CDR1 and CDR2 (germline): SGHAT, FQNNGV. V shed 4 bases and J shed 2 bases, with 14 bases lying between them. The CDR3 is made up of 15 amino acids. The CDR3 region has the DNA TGTGCCAGCAGCTCCGTCGGACTGTTAAACACTGAAGCTTTCTTT. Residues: CASSSVGLLNTEAFF.

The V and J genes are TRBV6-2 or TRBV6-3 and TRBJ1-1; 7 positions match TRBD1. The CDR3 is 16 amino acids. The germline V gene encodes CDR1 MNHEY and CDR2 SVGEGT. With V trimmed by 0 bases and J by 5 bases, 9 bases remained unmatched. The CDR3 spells CASSYSRSRGETEAFF. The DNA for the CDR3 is TGTGCCAGCAGTTACTCGAGAAGCAGGGGGGAAACTGAAGCTTTCTTT.

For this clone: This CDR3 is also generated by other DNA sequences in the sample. The CDR3 loop is CSARQGYEQYF. CDR3 coding DNA: TGCAGTGCTAGACAGGGGTACGAGCAGTACTTC. This chain joins TRBV20-1 and TRBJ2-7; D possibly corresponds to TRBD1 (6 bases). Germline assignment: CDR1 DFQATT and CDR2 SNEGSKA (reference sequence). The CDR3 consists of 11 residues. Trimming stripped 2 bases from V and 4 bases from J, with 6 bases between.

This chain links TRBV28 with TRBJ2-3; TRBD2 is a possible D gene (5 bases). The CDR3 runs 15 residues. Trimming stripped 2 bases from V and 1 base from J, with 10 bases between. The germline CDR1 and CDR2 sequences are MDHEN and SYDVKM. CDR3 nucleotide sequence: TGTGCCAGCAGTTTAGGAGGAGTGGGCACAGATACGCAGTATTTT. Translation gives CASSLGGVGTDTQYF.

The CDR3 nucleotides are TGCGCCAGCAGCCAAGGGGGCGGGACAGCGAGTGAGCAGTTCTTC. Amino acids: CASSQGGGTASEQFF. The rearrangement links TRBV4-3 to TRBJ2-1; a possible D gene is TRBD1 (7 bases). This CDR3 is built from 15 residues. In germline, CDR1 is LGHNA, CDR2 YSLEER. The V and J ends lost 1 base and 9 bases respectively, with 16 bases between them.

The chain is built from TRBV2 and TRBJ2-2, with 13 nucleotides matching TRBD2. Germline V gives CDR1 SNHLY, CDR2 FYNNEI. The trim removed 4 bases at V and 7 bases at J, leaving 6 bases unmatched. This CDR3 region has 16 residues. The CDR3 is CASSATSGRAIGELFF. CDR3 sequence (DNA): TGTGCCAGCAGTGCCACTAGCGGGAGGGCCATCGGGGAGCTGTTTTTT. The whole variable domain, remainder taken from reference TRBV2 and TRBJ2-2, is EPEVTQTPSHQVTQMGQEVILRCVPISNHLYFYWYRQILGQKVEFLVSFYNNEISEKSEIFDDQFSVERPDGSNFTLKIRSTKLEDSAMYFCASSATSGRAIGELFFGEGSRLTVL.

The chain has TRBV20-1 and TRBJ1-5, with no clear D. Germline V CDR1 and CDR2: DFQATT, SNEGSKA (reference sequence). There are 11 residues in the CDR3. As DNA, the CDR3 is TGCAGCGTTCGAGATCATCAGCCCCAGCATTTT. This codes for CSVRDHQPQHF.

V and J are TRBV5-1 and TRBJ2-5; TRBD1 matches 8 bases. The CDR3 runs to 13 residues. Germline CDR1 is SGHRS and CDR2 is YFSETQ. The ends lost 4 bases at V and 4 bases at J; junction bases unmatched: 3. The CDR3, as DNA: TGCGCCAGCAGCCCAGGACAGGGAGAGACCCAGTACTTC. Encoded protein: CASSPGQGETQYF. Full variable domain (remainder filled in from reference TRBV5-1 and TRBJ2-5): KAGVTQTPRYLIKTRGQQVTLSCSPISGHRSVSWYQQTPGQGLQFLFEYFSETQRNKGNFPGRFSGRQFSNSRSEMNVSTLELGDSALYLCASSPGQGETQYFGPGTRLLVL.

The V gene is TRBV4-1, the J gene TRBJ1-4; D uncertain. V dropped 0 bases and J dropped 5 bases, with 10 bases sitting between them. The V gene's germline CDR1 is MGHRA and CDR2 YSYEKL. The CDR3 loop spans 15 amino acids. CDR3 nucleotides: TGCGCCAGCAGCCAAGATCCCCACGGGAATGAAAAACTGTTTTTT. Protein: CASSQDPHGNEKLFF.

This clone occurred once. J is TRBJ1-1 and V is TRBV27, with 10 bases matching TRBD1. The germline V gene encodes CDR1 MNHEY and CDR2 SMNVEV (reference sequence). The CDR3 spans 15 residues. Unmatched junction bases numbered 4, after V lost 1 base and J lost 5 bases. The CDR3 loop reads CASSLLPGQGTEAFF. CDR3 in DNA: TGTGCCAGCAGTTTATTACCGGGACAGGGGACTGAAGCTTTCTTT.

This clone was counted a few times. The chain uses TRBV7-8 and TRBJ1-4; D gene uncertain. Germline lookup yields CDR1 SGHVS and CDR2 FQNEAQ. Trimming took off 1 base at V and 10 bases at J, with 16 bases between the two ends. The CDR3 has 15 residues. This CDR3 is CASSLVGQSPGKLFF. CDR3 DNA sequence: TGTGCCAGCAGCTTAGTTGGGCAGAGTCCAGGAAAACTGTTTTTT.

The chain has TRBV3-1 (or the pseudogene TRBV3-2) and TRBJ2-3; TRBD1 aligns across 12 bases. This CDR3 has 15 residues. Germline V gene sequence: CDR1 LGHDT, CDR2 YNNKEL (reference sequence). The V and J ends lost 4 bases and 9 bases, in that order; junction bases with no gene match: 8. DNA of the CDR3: TGTGCCAGCAGCCCGTCCCGGGACAGGGGGCGCACGCAGTATTTT. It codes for CASSPSRDRGRTQYF.

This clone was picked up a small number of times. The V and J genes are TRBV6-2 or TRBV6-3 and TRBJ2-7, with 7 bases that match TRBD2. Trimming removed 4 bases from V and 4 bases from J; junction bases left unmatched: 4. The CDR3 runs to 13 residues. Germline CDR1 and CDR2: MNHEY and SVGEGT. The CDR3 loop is CASSWTRSYEQYF. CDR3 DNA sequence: TGTGCCAGCAGTTGGACTAGGAGTTACGAGCAGTACTTC.

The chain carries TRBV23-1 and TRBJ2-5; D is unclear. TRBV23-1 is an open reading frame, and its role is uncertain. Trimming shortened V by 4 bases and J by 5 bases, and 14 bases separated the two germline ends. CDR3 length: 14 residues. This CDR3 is CASSPRRLRETQYF. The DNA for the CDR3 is TGCGCCAGCAGTCCTCGACGACTTCGGGAGACCCAGTACTTC.

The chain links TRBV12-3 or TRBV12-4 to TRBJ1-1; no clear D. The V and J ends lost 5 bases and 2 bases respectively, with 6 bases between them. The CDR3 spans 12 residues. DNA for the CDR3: TGTGCCAGCAGTCCCGGTAACACTGAAGCTTTCTTT. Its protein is CASSPGNTEAFF.

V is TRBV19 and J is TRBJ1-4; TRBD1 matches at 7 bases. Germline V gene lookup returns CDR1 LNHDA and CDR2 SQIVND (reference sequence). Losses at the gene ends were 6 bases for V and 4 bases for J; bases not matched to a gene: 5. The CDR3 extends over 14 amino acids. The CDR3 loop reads CASREGGSNEKLFF. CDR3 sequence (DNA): TGTGCCAGTAGGGAAGGGGGCAGTAATGAAAAACTGTTTTTT.

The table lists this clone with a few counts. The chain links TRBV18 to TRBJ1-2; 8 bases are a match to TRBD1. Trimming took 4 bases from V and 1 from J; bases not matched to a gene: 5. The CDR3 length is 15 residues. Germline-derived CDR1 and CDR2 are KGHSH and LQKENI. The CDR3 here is CASSLTDRVNYGYTF. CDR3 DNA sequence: TGTGCCAGCTCACTGACGGACAGGGTTAACTATGGCTACACCTTC. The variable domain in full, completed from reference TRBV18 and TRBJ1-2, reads NAGVMQNPRHLVRRRGQEARLRCSPMKGHSHVYWYRQLPEEGLKFMVYLQKENIIDESGMPKERFSAEFPKEGPSILRIQQVVRGDSAAYFCASSLTDRVNYGYTFGSGTRLTVV.

CDR3 coding DNA: TGTGCCAGCAGCTGGGGACAGGGGGTGATAGAGACCCAGTACTTC. Translation: CASSWGQGVIETQYF. J is TRBJ2-5 and V is TRBV7-9; 11 bases agree with TRBD1. In germline, CDR1 is SEHNR, CDR2 FQNEAQ (reference sequence). Unmatched junction bases numbered 5, after V lost 4 bases and J lost 4 bases. This CDR3 is 15 amino acids long.

The CDR3 DNA follows: TGTGCCAGCAGCGTAGGACTGACCTCCTACAATGAGCAGTTCTTC. Its translation is CASSVGLTSYNEQFF. The rearrangement links TRBV9 to TRBJ2-1; no clear D. The CDR3 totals 15 residues. The V end was cut by 0 bases, the J end by 0 bases, with 7 bases between. Germline values: CDR1 SGDLS, CDR2 YYNGEE.

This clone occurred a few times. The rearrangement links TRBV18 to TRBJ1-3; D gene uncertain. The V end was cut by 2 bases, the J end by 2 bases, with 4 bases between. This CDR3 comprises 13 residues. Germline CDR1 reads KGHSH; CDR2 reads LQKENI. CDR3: CASSPAAGNTIYF. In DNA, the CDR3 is TGTGCCAGCTCACCAGCGGCTGGAAACACCATATATTTT.

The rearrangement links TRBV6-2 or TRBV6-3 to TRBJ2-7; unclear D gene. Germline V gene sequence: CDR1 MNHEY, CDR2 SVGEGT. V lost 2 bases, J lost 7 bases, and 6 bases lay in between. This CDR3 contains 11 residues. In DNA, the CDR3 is TGTGCCAGCAGTTACCTTGTGGAGCAGTACTTC. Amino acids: CASSYLVEQYF.

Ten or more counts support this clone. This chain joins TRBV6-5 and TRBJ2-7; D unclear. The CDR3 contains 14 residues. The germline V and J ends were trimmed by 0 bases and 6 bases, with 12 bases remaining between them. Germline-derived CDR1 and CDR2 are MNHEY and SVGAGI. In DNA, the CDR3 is TGTGCCAGCAGTTACTCGGCCCCCTCGTCCGAGCAGTACTTC. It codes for CASSYSAPSSEQYF.

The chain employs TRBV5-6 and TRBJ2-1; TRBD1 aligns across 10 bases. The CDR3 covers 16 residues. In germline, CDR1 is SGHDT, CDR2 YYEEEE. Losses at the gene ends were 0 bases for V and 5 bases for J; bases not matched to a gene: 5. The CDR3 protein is CASSLGTGQGNNEQFF. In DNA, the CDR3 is TGTGCCAGCAGCTTGGGGACGGGACAGGGGAACAATGAGCAGTTCTTC.

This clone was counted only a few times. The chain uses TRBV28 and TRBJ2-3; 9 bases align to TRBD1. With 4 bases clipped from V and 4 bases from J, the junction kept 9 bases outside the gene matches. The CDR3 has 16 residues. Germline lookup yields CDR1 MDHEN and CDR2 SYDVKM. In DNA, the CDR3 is TGTGCCAGCAGTTCCCCAGGGACAGGGACCCCAGATACGCAGTATTTT. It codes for CASSSPGTGTPDTQYF.

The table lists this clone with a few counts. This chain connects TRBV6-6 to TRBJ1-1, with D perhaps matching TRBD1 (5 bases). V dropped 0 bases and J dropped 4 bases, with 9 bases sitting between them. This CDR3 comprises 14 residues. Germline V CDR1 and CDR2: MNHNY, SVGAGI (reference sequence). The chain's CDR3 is CASSYSGGGTEAFF. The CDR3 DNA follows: TGTGCCAGCAGTTACTCGGGGGGAGGCACTGAAGCTTTCTTT.

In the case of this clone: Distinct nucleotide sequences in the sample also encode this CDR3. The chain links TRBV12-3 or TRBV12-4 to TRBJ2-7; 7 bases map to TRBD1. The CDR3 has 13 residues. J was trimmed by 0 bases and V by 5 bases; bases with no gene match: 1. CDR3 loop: CASSGDSSYEQYF. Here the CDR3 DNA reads TGTGCCAGCAGTGGGGACAGCTCCTACGAGCAGTACTTC.